The present T cell receptor (beta chain) was sequenced within a study of CD8 T cells in ankylosing spondylitis. TCRdb reanalysed the 5' RACE reads using MiXCR and keeps one entry per CDR3 protein. The sample comprises 380,000 or so distinct CDR3 sequences, approximately 22% of which are singletons, and around 14% rests with the top ten. Study-wide points: A TCR beta motif made of about 8 highly homologous variants seemed typical of ankylosing spondylitis blood. Reportedly, disease-linked clones are significantly enriched in ankylosing spondylitis patients' matched synovial fluid. Clones linked with disease were CD8+ and fairly uncommon in the peripheral blood.

A word on this clonotype: Its antigen remains unidentified.

What was sequenced was blood, either unsorted or a sorted T cell fraction (not recorded which). This TCR came from a male donor with ankylosing spondylitis or in good health (not recorded which).

CDR3 in amino acids: CASRQLIQETQYF. DNA for the CDR3: TGTGCCAGCAGGCAACTTATCCAAGAGACCCAGTACTTC. The V gene is TRBV7-9, the J gene TRBJ2-5; no definite D call. From germline, CDR1 is SEHNR and CDR2 FQNEAQ (reference sequence). This CDR3 is built from 13 residues. The V end was cut by 6 bases, the J end by 1 base, with 9 bases between.